Listed below are T cell receptor beta chains from one sample, sequenced in a study of T cell changes during pregnancy in multiple sclerosis. Profiling relied on immunoSEQ multiplex PCR, and the TCRdb table lists in-frame clones only, not all of them. This sample yields tens of thousands of clones, of which over 75% are seen a single time; under 2% belongs to the top ten. The source was peripheral blood, collected in the first trimester of pregnancy. These receptor sequences come from a female donor with multiple sclerosis, enrolled in a pregnancy study. CDR3s include the opening cysteine and the closing phenylalanine or tryptophan. Each record gives: D gene, clone size, J gene, V gene, CDR3 DNA, CDR3 protein. A D gene is named only where the DNA matches it firmly. Expanded clones get a size class; other rows say once, few or many, or leave the size out.

d_call: TRBD1
clone_size: few
j_call: TRBJ2-7
v_call: TRBV18
cdr3_nt: TGTGCCAGCTCACGCAGGGACAGGGATGCCGAGCAGTACTTC
cdr3_aa: CASSRRDRDAEQYF

d_call: .
clone_size: .
j_call: TRBJ2-1
v_call: TRBV13
cdr3_nt: TGTGCCAGCAGCTTAGGAGAGAGCTCCTACAATGAGCAGTTCTTC
cdr3_aa: CASSLGESSYNEQFF

d_call: TRBD1
clone_size: .
j_call: TRBJ1-4
v_call: TRBV28
cdr3_nt: TGTGCCGCGGGGCAGGGGGATGAAAAACTGTTTTTT
cdr3_aa: CAAGQGDEKLFF

d_call: .
clone_size: .
j_call: TRBJ1-5
v_call: TRBV6-5
cdr3_nt: TGTGCCAGCAGCTCTGACAGAGAATCGGGTCAGCCCCAGCATTTT
cdr3_aa: CASSSDRESGQPQHF

d_call: .
clone_size: .
j_call: TRBJ1-2
v_call: TRBV6-1
cdr3_nt: TGTGCCAGCAGTGAAGTCGCGGGGGGCGCTTTGCGTGGCTACACCTTC
cdr3_aa: CASSEVAGGALRGYTF

d_call: .
clone_size: .
j_call: TRBJ1-5
v_call: TRBV30
cdr3_nt: TGTGCCTGGACCGGGGGAAAGGAAAATCAGCCCCAGCATTTT
cdr3_aa: CAWTGGKENQPQHF

d_call: .
clone_size: .
j_call: TRBJ2-5
v_call: TRBV5-1
cdr3_nt: TGCGCCAGCAGCTTGGGGTTGGGGCAGCAAGAGACCCAGTACTTC
cdr3_aa: CASSLGLGQQETQYF

d_call: TRBD1
clone_size: .
j_call: TRBJ1-5
v_call: TRBV5-1
cdr3_nt: TGCGCCAGCAGCTCCCGAGACAGGGTGGGTAGCAATCAGCCCCAGCATTTT
cdr3_aa: CASSSRDRVGSNQPQHF

d_call: TRBD1
clone_size: .
j_call: TRBJ1-3
v_call: TRBV7-2
cdr3_nt: TGTGCCAGCAGCTTTCGACAGGGGTCAGGAAACACCATATATTTT
cdr3_aa: CASSFRQGSGNTIYF

d_call: TRBD1
clone_size: .
j_call: TRBJ1-2
v_call: TRBV5-6
cdr3_nt: TGTGCCAGCAGCTTGCAACCGGGACAGTCCTCTAACTATGGCTACACCTTC
cdr3_aa: CASSLQPGQSSNYGYTF

d_call: .
clone_size: once
j_call: TRBJ2-1
v_call: TRBV29-1
cdr3_nt: TGCAGCGTTGAAGATCTTCAGGCTTATGAGCAGTTCTTC
cdr3_aa: CSVEDLQAYEQFF

d_call: TRBD1
clone_size: .
j_call: TRBJ2-7
v_call: TRBV2
cdr3_nt: TGTGCCAGCAGTCCCACAGGGGGTGGATCATACGAGCAGTACTTC
cdr3_aa: CASSPTGGGSYEQYF

d_call: TRBD2
clone_size: .
j_call: TRBJ2-3
v_call: TRBV7-3
cdr3_nt: TGTGCCAGCAGCTTACCGGGACTAGCTATGGCAGATACGCAGTATTTT
cdr3_aa: CASSLPGLAMADTQYF

d_call: TRBD1
clone_size: .
j_call: TRBJ2-1
v_call: TRBV5-1
cdr3_nt: TGCGCCAGCAGCCAACAGGGGGTTGGCTACAATGAGCAGTTCTTC
cdr3_aa: CASSQQGVGYNEQFF

d_call: .
clone_size: .
j_call: TRBJ2-7
v_call: TRBV4-3
cdr3_nt: TGCGCCAGCAGCCCACAGGGGGGGCCCTTGAGGGAGCAGTACTTC
cdr3_aa: CASSPQGGPLREQYF

d_call: TRBD2
clone_size: .
j_call: TRBJ2-7
v_call: TRBV9
cdr3_nt: TGTGCCAGCAGCCCCCGAGGGACTAGCGGAGTCCACGAGCAGTACTTC
cdr3_aa: CASSPRGTSGVHEQYF

d_call: TRBD2
clone_size: .
j_call: TRBJ2-1
v_call: TRBV15
cdr3_nt: TGTGCCACCAGCAGCCAGACTAGCGGGAGTATGTCTTACAATGAGCAGTTCTTC
cdr3_aa: CATSSQTSGSMSYNEQFF